The 28 T cell receptor beta chains in this list originate from one sample, sequenced in a study of post-analysis software for immune sequencing data. Study results and limitations: Patients carried five TRBV segments more frequently than controls did, and TRBV5-6, TRBV5-1 and TRBV20-1 were among them.

Presence of unique molecular identifiers characterized the TCR beta cDNA libraries. TCRdb itself ran the PCR reads through MiXCR, one entry per CDR3 protein. Among 500,000 to 600,000 distinct CDR3 sequences listed, 40% to 50% were seen once. No antigen is known for these receptors. The sequenced material came from blood. The receptors were gathered from a girl aged 5-17 years with multiple sclerosis.

This sequence joins TRBV3-1 and TRBJ2-1; 11 nucleotides agree with TRBD1. Germline CDR1 LGHDT, CDR2 YNNKEL (reference sequence). This CDR3 comprises 16 residues. Unmatched junction bases numbered 6, after V lost 0 bases and J lost 8 bases. Here the CDR3 reads CASSQDPGQGAYEQFF. CDR3 nucleotides: TGTGCCAGCAGCCAAGATCCCGGACAGGGGGCCTATGAGCAGTTCTTC.

The CDR3 sequence: CASSQGSQRLYAYEQYF. In DNA form, the CDR3 reads TGCGCCAGCAGCCAAGGTAGTCAGCGTTTGTACGCTTACGAGCAGTACTTC. The V gene is TRBV4-1, the J gene TRBJ2-5; no definite D call. TRBJ2-7 matches the DNA end more closely, so the J call is doubtful. From germline, CDR1 is MGHRA and CDR2 YSYEKL. The CDR3 loop spans 17 amino acids.

The rearrangement links TRBV5-4 to TRBJ2-3, with 9 bases lining up with TRBD2. The CDR3 is 12 residues long. The germline V gene has CDR1 SGHNT and CDR2 YYREEE (reference sequence). The CDR3 DNA follows: TGTGCGATAGCGGGGGTCACAGATACGCAGTATTTT. Encoded protein: CAIAGVTDTQYF.

This clonotype was seen only a few times. The gene calls are TRBV7-6 and TRBJ2-5; no reliable D call. This CDR3 region has 13 residues. V gave up 0 bases and J gave up 5 bases, with 7 bases separating them. Germline V gives CDR1 SGHVS, CDR2 FNYEAQ. CDR3 protein: CASSLAQQETQYF. The CDR3, as DNA: TGTGCCAGCAGCTTAGCTCAGCAGGAGACCCAGTACTTC.

The chain recombines TRBV28 with TRBJ2-3; 7 bases line up with TRBD1. CDR3 size: 15 residues. The ends lost 3 bases at V and 6 bases at J; junction bases unmatched: 9. Germline-derived CDR1 and CDR2 are MDHEN and SYDVKM. The DNA for the CDR3 is TGTGCCAGCAGTTTCCTGACCCAGGGGGTGGATACGCAGTATTTT. This codes for CASSFLTQGVDTQYF.

V usage is TRBV6-5 and J usage is TRBJ2-4; D not resolved. The end of the DNA aligns better with TRBJ2-7, so the J call may be wrong. The CDR3 length is 11 residues. Germline-derived CDR1 and CDR2 are MNHEY and SVGAGI. This CDR3 reads CASTPPYEQYF. The CDR3 DNA is TGTGCCAGCACCCCACCATACGAGCAGTACTTC.

V is TRBV20-1 and J is TRBJ2-7; D ambiguous. CDR1 is DFQATT and CDR2 is SNEGSKA in the germline V gene (reference sequence). Trimming cost V 1 base and J 3 bases, with 4 bases left between them. The CDR3 has 11 residues. The DNA for the CDR3 is TGCAGTGCTAGAGGAGTCTACGAGCAGTACTTC. It specifies CSARGVYEQYF.

The chain recombines TRBV4-1 with TRBJ2-3, with D possibly being TRBD2 (5 bases). Trimming shortened V by 0 bases and J by 1 base, and 17 bases separated the two germline ends. Looked up from germline, CDR1 is MGHRA and CDR2 is YSYEKL. The CDR3 is made up of 18 amino acids. CDR3 nucleotides: TGCGCCAGCAGCCAAGATCCAGTCCGGGGATACGGCACAGATACGCAGTATTTT. As protein: CASSQDPVRGYGTDTQYF.

This clonotype was counted a few times. This rearrangement joins TRBV20-1 to TRBJ2-3; the match to TRBD2 covers 8 bases. Unmatched junction bases numbered 0, after V lost 3 bases and J lost 1 base. CDR1 DFQATT and CDR2 SNEGSKA come from the germline V gene (reference sequence). The CDR3 has 13 amino acids. The CDR3 protein is CSARREGTDTQYF. The CDR3 nucleotides are TGCAGTGCTAGGCGGGAGGGCACAGATACGCAGTATTTT.

The CDR3 sequence: CSARRGLSNQPQHF. The CDR3 DNA is TGCAGTGCGCGAAGGGGACTTAGCAATCAGCCCCAGCATTTT. V and J are TRBV20-1 and TRBJ1-5; TRBD1 might be the D (5 bases). This CDR3 has 14 residues. Trimming removed 6 bases at V and 0 bases at J, with 12 bases between. Germline-derived CDR1 and CDR2 are DFQATT and SNEGSKA (reference sequence).

In this sample, this clonotype turned up a few times. The chain couples TRBV4-1 to TRBJ2-1; D not certain. Trimming pared 0 bases from V and 8 bases from J, leaving 11 bases between. This CDR3 is built from 14 residues. The germline V gene has CDR1 MGHRA and CDR2 YSYEKL. The DNA of the CDR3 is TGCGCCAGCAGCCAAGACAGAATAGGGCATGAGCAGTTCTTC. It translates to CASSQDRIGHEQFF.

This clonotype was counted between two and nine times. The V call is TRBV5-1, the J call TRBJ2-3; D ambiguous. Trimming removed 3 bases from V and 1 base from J, with 9 bases in between. The germline V gene encodes CDR1 SGHRS and CDR2 YFSETQ. The CDR3 extends over 14 amino acids. CDR3 protein: CASSWPLGTDTQYF. CDR3 DNA sequence: TGCGCCAGCAGCTGGCCCCTCGGCACAGATACGCAGTATTTT.

This clonotype came up a few times. The chain combines TRBV6-5 with TRBJ2-7; D possibly uses TRBD1 or TRBD2 (5 bases each). The CDR3 length is 14 residues. The ends were cut back, 2 bases at V and 4 bases at J, with 12 bases in the middle. Looked up from germline, CDR1 is MNHEY and CDR2 is SVGAGI. The CDR3 region is CASSYGGRRYEQYF. CDR3 nucleotides: TGTGCCAGCAGTTACGGGGGACGGAGGTACGAGCAGTACTTC.

V is TRBV29-1 and J is TRBJ1-2; 10 bases line up with TRBD1. The germline V gene encodes CDR1 SQVTM and CDR2 ANQGSEA. The CDR3 is made up of 13 amino acids. Trimming removed 6 bases from V and 1 base from J; junction bases left unmatched: 2. The DNA for the CDR3 is TGCAGCGTCAGGGACAGGGGTAACTATGGCTACACCTTC. Translated, it gives CSVRDRGNYGYTF.

The chain has TRBV3-1 and TRBJ1-2; weak D call: TRBD1 (5 bases). The V and J ends lost 1 base and 8 bases respectively, with 17 bases between them. Germline assignment: CDR1 LGHDT and CDR2 YNNKEL (reference sequence). CDR3 length: 15 amino acids. CDR3 coding DNA: TGTGCCAGCAGCCAAGTGACCCCTAAACAGGAAGGCTACACCTTC. Translation: CASSQVTPKQEGYTF.

The chain couples TRBV12-3 or TRBV12-4 to TRBJ1-5, with 9 bases that match TRBD1. The CDR3 has 20 residues. Trimming cost V 8 bases and J 0 bases; bases outside gene matches: 20. The CDR3 DNA follows: TGTGCCAGCCGCCCTCCGCTGGGACAGGGAGAATCCTATAGCAATCAGCCCCAGCATTTT. Protein product: CASRPPLGQGESYSNQPQHF.

This clonotype was detected a few times. The chain joins TRBV3-1 to TRBJ2-7; 11 nucleotides match TRBD2. This CDR3 spans 15 amino acids. The germline CDR1 and CDR2 sequences are LGHDT and YNNKEL (reference sequence). Losses at the gene ends were 5 bases for V and 3 bases for J; bases not matched to a gene: 6. The CDR3 is CASSGGGTSGYEQYF. CDR3 bases: TGTGCCAGCAGCGGGGGCGGGACTAGCGGCTACGAGCAGTACTTC.

This clonotype came up a few times. This sequence joins TRBV20-1 and TRBJ2-5; D is perhaps TRBD1 or TRBD2 (7 bases each). Trimming cost V 5 bases and J 3 bases, with 16 bases left between them. This CDR3 has 14 amino acids. From germline, CDR1 is DFQATT and CDR2 SNEGSKA (reference sequence). CDR3 in DNA: TGCAGTGCTCGAGGGGGCGGGAGCGAAGAGACCCAGTACTTC. Protein sequence: CSARGGGSEETQYF.

The chain recombines TRBV9 with TRBJ2-3; D is tentatively TRBD1 or TRBD2 (6 bases each). This CDR3 spans 14 amino acids. Germline V gives CDR1 SGDLS, CDR2 YYNGEE. The ends were cut back, 3 bases at V and 6 bases at J, with 14 bases in the middle. The CDR3 nucleotides read TGTGCCAGCAGCGCTTCGGGGGCGGCCGATACGCAGTATTTT. Protein product: CASSASGAADTQYF.

V usage is TRBV20-1 and J usage is TRBJ2-7; maybe TRBD1 (5 bases). The CDR3 loop spans 14 amino acids. The ends were cut back, 0 bases at V and 7 bases at J, with 16 bases in the middle. Germline V lookup: CDR1 DFQATT, CDR2 SNEGSKA (reference sequence). DNA for the CDR3: TGCAGTGCTAGAGATATCCAGGGCCTAGGGGAGCAGTACTTC. Translating gives CSARDIQGLGEQYF.

This clonotype was observed once. The chain is built from TRBV19 and TRBJ2-5; no firm D call. The end of the DNA is better explained by TRBJ2-7, so the J call may be wrong. Per germline, CDR1 LNHDA and CDR2 SQIVND (reference sequence). This CDR3 contains 12 residues. The CDR3 nucleotides are TGTGCCTCGAAGGACCAGGTAGGCGAGCAGTACTTC. This codes for CASKDQVGEQYF.

The chain recombines TRBV27 with TRBJ2-7, with 11 positions matching TRBD2. Germline values: CDR1 MNHEY, CDR2 SMNVEV (reference sequence). The CDR3 is 15 amino acids. The ends lost 6 bases at V and 2 bases at J; junction bases unmatched: 6. The CDR3: CASSTTSGAPYEQYF. The CDR3 DNA sequence: TGTGCCAGCAGCACGACTAGCGGGGCCCCCTACGAGCAGTACTTC.

This clonotype was seen at least ten times. The V and J genes are TRBV7-2 and TRBJ2-5, with D possibly being TRBD1 (6 bases). Looked up from germline, CDR1 is SGHTA and CDR2 is FQGNSA. The CDR3 covers 16 residues. Trimming left V 5 bases short and J 4 bases short, with 20 bases between. The CDR3: CASSHTPYRDRETQYF. In DNA, the CDR3 is TGTGCCAGCAGCCACACCCCCTACAGGGATCGAGAGACCCAGTACTTC.

This clonotype was counted once. This chain uses TRBV5-1 with TRBJ2-3; 8 bases align to TRBD2. The CDR3 length is 15 residues. J lost 8 bases, V lost 2 bases, and 10 bases had no gene match. The V gene's germline CDR1 is SGHRS and CDR2 YFSETQ. The CDR3 nucleotides read TGCGCCAGCAGCTTAACCGGGAACGCGGGGGGTACGCAGTATTTT. As protein: CASSLTGNAGGTQYF.

This chain uses TRBV4-1 with TRBJ1-1; 7 bases map to TRBD1. V lost 0 bases and J lost 1; bases outside the gene matches: 2. The CDR3 runs 15 residues. Germline loops: CDR1 MGHRA, CDR2 YSYEKL. DNA for the CDR3: TGCGCCAGCAGCCAAGATGACAGGGAGAACACTGAAGCTTTCTTT. Its protein is CASSQDDRENTEAFF.

This clonotype occurred a few times. This chain links TRBV6-4 with TRBJ2-3; D may be TRBD1 (5 bases). V was trimmed by 4 bases and J by 0 bases, leaving 11 bases between them. Germline V gene lookup returns CDR1 MRHNA and CDR2 SNTAGT. This CDR3 comprises 15 residues. CDR3 bases: TGTGCCAGCAGTGGATGGGGCGGAAGCACAGATACGCAGTATTTT. As protein: CASSGWGGSTDTQYF.

This chain uses TRBV7-2 with TRBJ2-5; possible D gene TRBD2, 5 bases. The J call may be faulty, since TRBJ2-7 better matches the DNA end. CDR3 length equals 13 residues. CDR1 SGHTA and CDR2 FQGNSA come from the germline V gene. The CDR3 nucleotides read TGTGCCAGCAGTCTTACTAGGACTGGCGAGCAGTACTTC. It specifies CASSLTRTGEQYF.

The rearrangement links TRBV6-6 to TRBJ2-3, with D maybe TRBD1 (6 bases). Trimming cost V 1 base and J 0 bases, with 11 bases left between them. The germline V gene encodes CDR1 MNHNY and CDR2 SVGAGI (reference sequence). This CDR3 has 16 amino acids. This CDR3 is CASSYYRDRSTDTQYF. CDR3 DNA sequence: TGTGCCAGCAGTTACTACAGGGACCGTAGCACAGATACGCAGTATTTT.